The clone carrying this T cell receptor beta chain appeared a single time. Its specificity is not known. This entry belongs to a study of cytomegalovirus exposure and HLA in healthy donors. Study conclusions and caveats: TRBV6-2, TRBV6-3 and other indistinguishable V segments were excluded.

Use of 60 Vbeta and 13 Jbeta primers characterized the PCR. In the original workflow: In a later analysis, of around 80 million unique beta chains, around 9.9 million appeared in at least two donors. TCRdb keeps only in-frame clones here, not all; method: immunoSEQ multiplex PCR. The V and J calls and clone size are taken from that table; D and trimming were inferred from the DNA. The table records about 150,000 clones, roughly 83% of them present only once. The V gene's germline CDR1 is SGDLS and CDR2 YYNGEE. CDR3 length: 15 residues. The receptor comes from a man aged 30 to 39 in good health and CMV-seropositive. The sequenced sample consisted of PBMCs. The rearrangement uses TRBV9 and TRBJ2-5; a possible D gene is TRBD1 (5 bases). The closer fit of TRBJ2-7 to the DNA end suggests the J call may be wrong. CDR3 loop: CASSVAGQNSYEQYF. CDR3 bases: TGTGCCAGCAGCGTAGCCGGACAAAACTCCTACGAGCAGTACTTC.